The clone carrying this T cell receptor beta chain was seen a handful of times. What it binds is not known. Given a much more abundant clone one base away, this may be a read error. The data derive from a study of CD8+CD57+ T cells in acquired aplastic anemia. The wider study: When averaged, DNA from sorted CD4+ and CD8+ cells came to 3.2 ug. Study-wide points: The number of CD8+ CDR3 sequences shared by patients and controls was twenty-nine.

CDR1 SGDLS and CDR2 YYNGEE come from the germline V gene. This CDR3 is 13 amino acids long. V was pared by 0 bases and J by 0 bases, with 4 bases between. Patients included in sequencing had previously demonstrated CD8+CD57+ cell expansion by flow cytometry. It was genomic DNA that served as the template for profiling TCR beta VDJ and CDR3. Via MiXCR, TCRdb re-called the reads, giving one row per CDR3 protein. The repertoire holds about 160,000 distinct CDR3 sequences, with 45% to 50% as singletons. This chain uses TRBV9 with TRBJ2-7; D is unclear. Sequences were obtained from sorted CD4+, CD8+, or CD8+CD57+ T cells (not recorded which) from PBMCs. The sequence came from a human donor with aplastic anemia. CDR3 sequence reads: CASSVAPSYEQYF. DNA of the CDR3: TGTGCCAGCAGCGTAGCCCCCTCCTACGAGCAGTACTTC.